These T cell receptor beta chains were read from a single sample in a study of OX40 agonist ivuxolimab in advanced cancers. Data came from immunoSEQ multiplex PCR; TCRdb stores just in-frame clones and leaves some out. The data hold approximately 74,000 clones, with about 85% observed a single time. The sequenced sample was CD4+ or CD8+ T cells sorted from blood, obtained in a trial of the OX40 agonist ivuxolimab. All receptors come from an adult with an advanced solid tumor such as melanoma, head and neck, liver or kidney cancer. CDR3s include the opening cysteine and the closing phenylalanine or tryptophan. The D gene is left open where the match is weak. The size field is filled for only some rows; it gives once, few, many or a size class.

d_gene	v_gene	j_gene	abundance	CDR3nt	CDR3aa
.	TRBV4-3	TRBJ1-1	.	TGCGCCAGCAGCCAAGATTCGTCGGGAGAGGAGGGAGCTTTCTTT	CASSQDSSGEEGAFF
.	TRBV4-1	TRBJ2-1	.	TGCGCCAGCAGCCAAGATTCCTCCCGAGTCTACAATGAGCAGTTCTTC	CASSQDSSRVYNEQFF
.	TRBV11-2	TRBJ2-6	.	TGTGCCAGCAGCTTAGCGTCCTCTGGGGCCAACGTCCTGACTTTC	CASSLASSGANVLTF
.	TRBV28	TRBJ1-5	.	TGTGCCAGCAGTTTTGAGGGTGGGGTTGGTCAGCCCCAGCATTTT	CASSFEGGVGQPQHF
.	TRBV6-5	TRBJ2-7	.	TGTGCCAGCAGTTACTACGCAACCACCTACGAGCAGTACTTC	CASSYYATTYEQYF
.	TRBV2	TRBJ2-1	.	TGTGCCAGCAGTGAAGCGGACCAGCAGTTCTTC	CASSEADQQFF
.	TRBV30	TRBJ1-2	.	TGTGCCCATCGGGACGCCAGAAGATCAGGTGGCTACACCTTC	CAHRDARRSGGYTF
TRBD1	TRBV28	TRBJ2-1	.	TGTGCCAGCACTCTCCCGGGACAGGGTCGCTACAATGAGCAGTTCTTC	CASTLPGQGRYNEQFF
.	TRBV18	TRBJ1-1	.	.	CASSPSILGENTEAFF
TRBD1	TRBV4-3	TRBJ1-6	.	TGCGCCAGCAGCGGCGGGACAGGGACTAATTCACCCCTCCACTTT	CASSGGTGTNSPLHF
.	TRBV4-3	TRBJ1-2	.	TGCGCCAGCAGCCAAGATTTTAATGCTGGCTACACCTTC	CASSQDFNAGYTF
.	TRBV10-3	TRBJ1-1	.	TGTGCCATCAGTGATTCGATGAACACTGAAGCTTTCTTT	CAISDSMNTEAFF
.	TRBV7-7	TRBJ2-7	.	TGTGCCAGCAGCGTACAGGTTAGCTCCTACGAGCAGTACTTC	CASSVQVSSYEQYF
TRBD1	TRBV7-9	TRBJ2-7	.	TGTGCCAGCAGCTTAGGGGACAGGGTAACCTACGAGCAGTACTTC	CASSLGDRVTYEQYF
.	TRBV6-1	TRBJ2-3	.	TGTGCCAGCAGTGAAGTGGTCATCCTCACAGATACGCAGTATTTT	CASSEVVILTDTQYF
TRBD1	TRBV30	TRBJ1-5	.	TGTGCCTGGAGTCCCCCGAGGACAGGACCTAGCAATCAGCCCCAGCATTTT	CAWSPPRTGPSNQPQHF
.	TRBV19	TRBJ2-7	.	TGTGCCAGTAGTATATGGAGGGGTAGCGAGTCCTACGAGCAGTACTTC	CASSIWRGSESYEQYF
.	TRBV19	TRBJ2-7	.	TGTGCCAGTAGTAGACAGACCTCTTCCTACGAGCAGTACTTC	CASSRQTSSYEQYF
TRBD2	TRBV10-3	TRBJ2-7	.	TGTGCCATCAGACCGAGCGGGAGGCATTCCTACGAGCAGTACTTC	CAIRPSGRHSYEQYF
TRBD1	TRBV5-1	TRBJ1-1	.	TGCGCCAGCAGCTTGAGGACAGGAGGGGCTGCCACTGAAGCTTTCTTT	CASSLRTGGAATEAFF
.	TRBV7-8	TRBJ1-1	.	TGTGCCAGCAGCTTAAGATCGAACACTGAAGCTTTCTTT	CASSLRSNTEAFF
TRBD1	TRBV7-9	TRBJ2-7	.	TGTGCCGGCAACCTCGGAACAGGGGAACTCGAGCAGTACTTC	CAGNLGTGELEQYF
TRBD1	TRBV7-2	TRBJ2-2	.	TGTGCCAGCAGCTTATCAGGGGGATACACCGGGGAGCTGTTTTTT	CASSLSGGYTGELFF
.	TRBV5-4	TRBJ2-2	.	TGTGCCAGCAGCTTTGGAGGGTCCGGGGAGCTGTTTTTT	CASSFGGSGELFF
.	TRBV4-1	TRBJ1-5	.	TGCGCCAGCAGCCCAATGTGGGGGGATAGCAATCAGCCCCAGCATTTT	CASSPMWGDSNQPQHF
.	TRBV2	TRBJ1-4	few	TGTGCCAGCTCCAACAGAGCAACTAATGAAAAACTGTTTTTT	CASSNRATNEKLFF
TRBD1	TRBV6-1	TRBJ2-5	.	TGTGCCAGCAGTGCTGCAGGGGGCTTACAAGAGACCCAGTACTTC	CASSAAGGLQETQYF
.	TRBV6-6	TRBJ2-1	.	TGTGCCAGCAGCAGGGTGGGAGTATACAATGAGCAGTTCTTC	CASSRVGVYNEQFF
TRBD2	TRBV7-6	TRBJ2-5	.	TGTGCCAGCAGCGGTCAGTACGGGAGGGAGACCCAGTACTTC	CASSGQYGRETQYF
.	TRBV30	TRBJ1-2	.	TGTGCCTGGAGTGTACTTTCCGGGGAGCCGCCTGGCTACACCTTC	CAWSVLSGEPPGYTF
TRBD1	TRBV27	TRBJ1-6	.	TGTGCCAGCAGTTGGAAAGGCCGGGGACAGCACGAAAATAATTCACCCCTCCACTTT	CASSWKGRGQHENNSPLHF
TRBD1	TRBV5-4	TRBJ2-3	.	TGTGCCAGCAGCCCCAGACAGGGTTCAGATACGCAGTATTTT	CASSPRQGSDTQYF
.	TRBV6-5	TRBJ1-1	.	TGTGCCAGCAGGCAGATGAACACTGAAGCTTTCTTT	CASRQMNTEAFF
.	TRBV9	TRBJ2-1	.	TGTGCCAGCAGCGTTGCTAGCGACCCCTACAATGAGCAGTTCTTC	CASSVASDPYNEQFF
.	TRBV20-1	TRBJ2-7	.	TGCAGTGCTGGCTACGAGCAGTACTTC	CSAGYEQYF
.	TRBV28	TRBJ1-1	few	TGTGCCAGCAGGGGGAGGGGGAACACTGAAGCTTTCTTT	CASRGRGNTEAFF
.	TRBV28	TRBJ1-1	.	TGTGCCAGCAGTTTACGGGCACGCGGCACTGAAGCTTTCTTT	CASSLRARGTEAFF
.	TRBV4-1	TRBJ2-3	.	TGCGCCAGCAGCCAAGGGACAAAAGCCACAGATACGCAGTATTTT	CASSQGTKATDTQYF
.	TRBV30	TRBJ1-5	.	TGTGCCTGGTCCCCCGACAGAAGACATCAGCCCCAGCATTTT	CAWSPDRRHQPQHF
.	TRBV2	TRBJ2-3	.	TGTGCCAGCAGTGAAAGGGGCGGAGTGGGCACAGATACGCAGTATTTT	CASSERGGVGTDTQYF
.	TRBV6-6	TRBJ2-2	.	TGTGCCAGCAGAGGGCGAGGTGGCACCGGGGAGCTGTTTTTT	CASRGRGGTGELFF
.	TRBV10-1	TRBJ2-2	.	TGCGCCAGCTCACTGAGGCAGAACACCGGGGAGCTGTTTTTT	CASSLRQNTGELFF
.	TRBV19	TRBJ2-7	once	TGTGCCAGTAGTGCGATAGGGATGGGCTACGAGCAGTACTTC	CASSAIGMGYEQYF
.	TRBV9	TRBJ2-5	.	TGTGCCAGCAGCGTTTCCCCTCGGGAAACGGAGACCCAGTACTTC	CASSVSPRETETQYF
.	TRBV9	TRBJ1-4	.	TGTGCCAGCAGCGCTAGAGGGGGGGCATATGAAAAACTGTTTTTT	CASSARGGAYEKLFF
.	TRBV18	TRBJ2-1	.	TGTGCCAGCTCACCGACGGGTAACAATGAGCAGTTCTTC	CASSPTGNNEQFF
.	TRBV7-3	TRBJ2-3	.	TGTGCCAGCAGCTTAGGTCAGGTAGATACGCAGTATTTT	CASSLGQVDTQYF
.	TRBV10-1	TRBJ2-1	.	TGCGCCAGCAGTGAGTCGGGGCTAAGTGAGCAGTTCTTC	CASSESGLSEQFF
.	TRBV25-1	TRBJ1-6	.	TGTGCCAGCAGTGTGGGGAATTCACCCCTCCACTTT	CASSVGNSPLHF
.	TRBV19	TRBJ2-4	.	TGTGCCAGTAGTACTCTCACTTGGGGCAGCATAGCCAAAAACATTCAGTACTTC	CASSTLTWGSIAKNIQYF
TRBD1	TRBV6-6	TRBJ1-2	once	TGTGCCAGCAGGGGGACAGCTACCTATGGCTACACCTTC	CASRGTATYGYTF
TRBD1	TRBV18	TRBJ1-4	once	TGTGCCAGCTCACCACCGATCGGACAGGGGGATGAAAAACTGTTTTTT	CASSPPIGQGDEKLFF
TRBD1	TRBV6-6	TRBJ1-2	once	TGTGCCAGCAGTTACACCCGGACAGGATATGGCTACACCTTC	CASSYTRTGYGYTF
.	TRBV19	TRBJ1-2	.	TGTGCCAGTAGGATTACGACAGACTATGGCTACACCTTC	CASRITTDYGYTF
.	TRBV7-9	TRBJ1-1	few	TGTGCCAGCAGCCCCGCTTTCTTT	CASSPAFF